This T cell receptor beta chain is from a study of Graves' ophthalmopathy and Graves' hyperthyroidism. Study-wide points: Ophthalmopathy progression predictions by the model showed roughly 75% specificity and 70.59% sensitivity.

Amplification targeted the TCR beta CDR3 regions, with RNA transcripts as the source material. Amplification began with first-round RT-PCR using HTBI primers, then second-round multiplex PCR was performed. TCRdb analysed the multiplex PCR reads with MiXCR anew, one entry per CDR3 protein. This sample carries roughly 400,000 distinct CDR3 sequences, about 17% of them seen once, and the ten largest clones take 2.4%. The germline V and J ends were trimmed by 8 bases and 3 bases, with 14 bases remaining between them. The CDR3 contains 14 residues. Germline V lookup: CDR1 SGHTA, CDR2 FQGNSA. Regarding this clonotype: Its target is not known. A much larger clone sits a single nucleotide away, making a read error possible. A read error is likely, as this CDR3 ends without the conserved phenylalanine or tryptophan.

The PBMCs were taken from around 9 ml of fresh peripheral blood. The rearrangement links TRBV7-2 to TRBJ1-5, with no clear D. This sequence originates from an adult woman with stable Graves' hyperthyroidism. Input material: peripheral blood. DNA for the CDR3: TGTGCCAGCCAAGACACCAACTCCAATCAGCCCCAGCATTTG. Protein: CASQDTNSNQPQHL.